This T cell receptor (beta chain) was sequenced for a study of identical twins. Whole-study findings and limits: Out-of-frame sharing of TCR alpha in monozygotic twins was underestimated by models. Excess low generation probability was seen in twin-shared out-of-frame alpha sequences. Abundant beta clonotypes from cord blood bore fewer insertions; memory repertoires lacked this pattern.

Template switching, a step in the protocol, added a universal primer site, and cDNA carried unique molecular identifiers. In TCRdb, the 5' RACE reads were re-called with MiXCR into one record per CDR3 protein. The profile shows about 1.7 million distinct CDR3 sequences, under 35% of them singletons. A word on this clonotype: Its cognate antigen is unknown.

The CDR3 is 15 amino acids. Trimming at V came to 5 bases and at J to 0 bases, leaving 7 bases not matched to a gene. Germline CDR1 SGHAT, CDR2 FQDESV (reference sequence). This TCR came from a newborn girl in good health. Sequenced: cord blood. The J gene is TRBJ2-7, the V gene TRBV11-1, with TRBD2 matching 7 bases. CDR3 amino acids: CASSLTGTISYEQYF. The CDR3 coding sequence is TGTGCCAGCAGCCTGACCGGGACTATCTCCTACGAGCAGTACTTC.